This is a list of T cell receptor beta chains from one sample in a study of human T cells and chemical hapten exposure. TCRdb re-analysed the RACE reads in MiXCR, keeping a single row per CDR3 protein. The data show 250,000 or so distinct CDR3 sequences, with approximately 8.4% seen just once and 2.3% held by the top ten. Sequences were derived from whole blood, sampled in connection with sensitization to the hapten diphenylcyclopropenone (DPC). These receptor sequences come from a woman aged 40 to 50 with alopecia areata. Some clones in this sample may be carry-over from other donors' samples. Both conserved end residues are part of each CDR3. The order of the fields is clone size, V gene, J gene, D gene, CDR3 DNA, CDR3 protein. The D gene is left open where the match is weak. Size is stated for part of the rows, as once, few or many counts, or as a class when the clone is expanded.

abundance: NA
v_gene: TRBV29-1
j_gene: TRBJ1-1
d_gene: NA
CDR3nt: TGCAGCGTTGAAACCCTTCTTCGCCCCGAGGACACTGAAGCTTTCTTT
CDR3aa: CSVETLLRPEDTEAFF

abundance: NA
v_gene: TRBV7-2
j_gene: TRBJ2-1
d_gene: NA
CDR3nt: TGTGCCAGCAGCTTAGGGGGAGATACCAATGAGCAGTTCTTC
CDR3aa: CASSLGGDTNEQFF

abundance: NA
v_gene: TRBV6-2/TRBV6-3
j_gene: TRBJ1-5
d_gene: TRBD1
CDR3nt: TGTGCCAGCAGTTTTACAGGGGGCAGGCAGCCCCAGCATTTT
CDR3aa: CASSFTGGRQPQHF

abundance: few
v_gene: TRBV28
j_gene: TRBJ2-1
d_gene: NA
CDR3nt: TGTGCCAGCAGACCGCAGGGTGGCTCCTACAATGAGCAGTTCTTC
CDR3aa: CASRPQGGSYNEQFF

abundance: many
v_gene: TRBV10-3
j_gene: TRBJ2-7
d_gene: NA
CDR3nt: TGTGCCATCAGTGGAGGTTACGAGCAGTACTTC
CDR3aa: CAISGGYEQYF

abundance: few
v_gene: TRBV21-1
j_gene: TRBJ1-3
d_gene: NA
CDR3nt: TGTGCCAGCAGCAAAATGTGGACAGGGGGCGCTGGAAACACCATATATTTT
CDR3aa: CASSKMWTGGAGNTIYF

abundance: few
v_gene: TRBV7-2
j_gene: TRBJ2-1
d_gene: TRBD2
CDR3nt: TGTGCCAGCAGCCCCGGGACTAGCGGGAGCGCCAGCTCCTACAATGAGCAGTTCTTC
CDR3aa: CASSPGTSGSASSYNEQFF

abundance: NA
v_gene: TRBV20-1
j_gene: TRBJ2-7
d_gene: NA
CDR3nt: TGCAGTGCTAGAGATCCCACCACACCACTAGAATACGAGCAGTACTTC
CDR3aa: CSARDPTTPLEYEQYF

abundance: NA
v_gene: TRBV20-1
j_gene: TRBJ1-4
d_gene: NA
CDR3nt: TGCAGTGCTAGAGATAGCCGTTATAATGAAAAACTGTTTTTT
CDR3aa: CSARDSRYNEKLFF

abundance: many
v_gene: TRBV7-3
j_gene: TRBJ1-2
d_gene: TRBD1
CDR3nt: TGTGCCAGCAGCCAAACGGGACAGTCGGGTGGCTACACCTTC
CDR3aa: CASSQTGQSGGYTF

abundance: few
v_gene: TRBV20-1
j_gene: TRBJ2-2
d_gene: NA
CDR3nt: TGCAGTGCTAGCAAGGATGGGGTCACCGGGGAGCTGTTTTTT
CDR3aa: CSASKDGVTGELFF

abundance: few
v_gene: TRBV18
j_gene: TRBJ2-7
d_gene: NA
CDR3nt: TGTGCCAGCTCACCAAGCGGAGCCTACTCCTACGAGCAGTACTTC
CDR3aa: CASSPSGAYSYEQYF

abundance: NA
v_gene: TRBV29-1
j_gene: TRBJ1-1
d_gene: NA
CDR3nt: TGCAGCGTTGCCCCCCGACAGACCCGATTCTCTGAAGCTTTCTTT
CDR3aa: CSVAPRQTRFSEAFF

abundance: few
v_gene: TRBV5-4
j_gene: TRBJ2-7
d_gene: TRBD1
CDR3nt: TGTGCCAGCAGCTTGAAGACAGGGACCTACGAGCAGTACTTC
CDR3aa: CASSLKTGTYEQYF

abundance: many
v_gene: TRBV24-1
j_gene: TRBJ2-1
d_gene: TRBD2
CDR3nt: TGTGCCACCAGTGGGTCTAGCGGGGGCTACAATGAGCAGTTCTTC
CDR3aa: CATSGSSGGYNEQFF